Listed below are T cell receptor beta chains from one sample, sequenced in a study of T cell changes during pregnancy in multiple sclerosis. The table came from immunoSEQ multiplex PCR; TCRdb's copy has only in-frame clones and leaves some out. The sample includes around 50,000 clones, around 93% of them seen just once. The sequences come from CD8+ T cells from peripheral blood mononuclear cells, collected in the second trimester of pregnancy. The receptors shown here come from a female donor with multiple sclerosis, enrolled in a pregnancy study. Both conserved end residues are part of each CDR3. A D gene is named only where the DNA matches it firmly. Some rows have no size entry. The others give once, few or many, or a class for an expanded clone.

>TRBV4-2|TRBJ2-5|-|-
CASSQKGAQYF
TGTGCCAGCAGCCAGAAGGGGGCCCAGTACTTC
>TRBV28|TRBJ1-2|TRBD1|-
CASSSTGDYGYTF
TGTGCCAGCAGTTCGACAGGGGACTATGGCTACACCTTC
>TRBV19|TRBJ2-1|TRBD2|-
CASSMGLVVYNEQFF
TGTGCCAGTAGTATGGGACTAGTTGTATATAATGAGCAGTTCTTC
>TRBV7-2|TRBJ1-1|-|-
CASTNTGLNTEAFF
TGTGCCAGCACCAATACAGGGTTGAACACTGAAGCTTTCTTT
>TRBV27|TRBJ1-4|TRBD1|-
CASGPRDRAIELFF
TGTGCCAGCGGCCCCAGGGACAGGGCTATTGAACTGTTTTTT
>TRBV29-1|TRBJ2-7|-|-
CSVMGARAPRSYEQYF
TGCAGCGTTATGGGGGCGCGAGCTCCCCGATCCTACGAGCAGTACTTC
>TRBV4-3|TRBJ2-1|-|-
CASSRAGVNEQFF
TGCGCCAGCAGTCGGGCAGGGGTCAATGAGCAGTTCTTC
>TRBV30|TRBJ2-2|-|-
CAWRQLEDTGELFF
TGTGCCTGGAGGCAGCTGGAGGACACCGGGGAGCTGTTTTTT
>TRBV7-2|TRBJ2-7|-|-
CASSLNRANEQYF
TGTGCCAGCAGCTTGAACAGGGCCAACGAGCAGTACTTC
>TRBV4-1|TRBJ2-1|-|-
CASSQEGTPYNEQFF
TGCGCCAGCAGCCAAGAGGGGACACCGTACAATGAGCAGTTCTTC
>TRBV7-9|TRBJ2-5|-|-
CASSLAGETQYF
TGTGCCAGCAGCTTGGCGGGGGAGACCCAGTACTTC
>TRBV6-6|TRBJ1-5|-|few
CASSARGDYSNQPQHF
TGTGCCAGCAGCGCTCGAGGGGACTATAGCAATCAGCCCCAGCATTTT
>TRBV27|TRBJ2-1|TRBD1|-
CASSSGTGTYNEQFF
TGTGCCAGCAGTTCCGGGACAGGGACTTACAATGAGCAGTTCTTC
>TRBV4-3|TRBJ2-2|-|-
CASSQDLRGASGELFF
TGCGCCAGCAGCCAAGATCTCCGGGGAGCGTCCGGGGAGCTGTTTTTT
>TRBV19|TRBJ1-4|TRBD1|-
CASTSGQGNEKLFF
TGTGCCAGTACCTCGGGACAGGGTAATGAAAAACTGTTTTTT
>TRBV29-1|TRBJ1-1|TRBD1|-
CSVVGQGEKGDTEAFF
TGCAGCGTTGTCGGACAGGGCGAAAAAGGAGACACTGAAGCTTTCTTT
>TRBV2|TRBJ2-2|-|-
CASRTGELFF
TGTGCCAGCCGTACCGGGGAGCTGTTTTTT